This entry features one T cell receptor beta chain sequence. The data belong to a study of untreated major depressive disorder. Excluded: major illness, comorbidity, regular medication, drug use, over 100 g alcohol weekly. Magnetic negative selection enriched CD4+ T cells from thawed PBMCs. Typically 85% to 95% of enriched cells were CD4+. Per germline, CDR1 MRHNA and CDR2 SNTAGT. This CDR3 has 15 amino acids. After removal of 2 bases from V and 3 bases from J, the junction contained 0 bases not matched to a gene. The method was immunoSEQ multiplex PCR; TCRdb's version includes in-frame clones alone and lacks a portion of them. This sample has about 20,000 clones, with around 87% found just once.

This chain connects TRBV6-4 to TRBJ2-2; the match to TRBD1 covers 10 bases. The source is a woman aged 30 to 39 in good health. The sequenced material came from CD4+ T cells from PBMCs. DNA of the CDR3: TGTGCCAGCAGTGACGGGACAGGGGACACCGGGGAGCTGTTTTTT. This sequence encodes CASSDGTGDTGELFF.